The 10 T cell receptor beta chains below all came from one sample that was sequenced in a study of regulatory T cells in long-lasting Graves disease. Time point: newly diagnosed GD, antithyroid drugs for less than 3 months. PBMCs were the source of the RNA used for TCR sequencing. Building the TCR beta libraries relied on iRepertoire HTBI primers, and CDR3 regions underwent Arm-PCR. One entry per CDR3 protein, called by TCRdb with MiXCR from the multiplex PCR reads. Of 250,000 to 400,000 distinct CDR3 sequences listed, over 15% were seen once; the top ten hold less than 45%. The material sequenced was peripheral blood mononuclear cells (PBMCs), taken at new diagnosis, from a patient treated with antithyroid drugs. These receptors were collected from a female donor with Graves disease.

This clonotype showed up many times. The chain uses TRBV28 and TRBJ2-3, with TRBD2 matching 10 bases. Losses at the gene ends were 6 bases for V and 3 bases for J; bases not matched to a gene: 15. The CDR3 contains 18 residues. CDR1 is MDHEN and CDR2 is SYDVKM in the germline V gene. This chain's CDR3 is CASSFCGASGRTTDTQYF. In nucleotides, the CDR3 is TGTGCCAGCAGCTTTTGCGGCGCTAGCGGGAGAACGACAGATACGCAGTATTTT.

This clonotype has a handful of counts. A much larger clone sits a single nucleotide away, making a read error possible. The rearrangement joins TRBV12-3 or TRBV12-4 to TRBJ2-7, with 9 bases matching TRBD1. CDR3 length equals 13 residues. The CDR3 protein is CASRGQGVYVQYF. Here the CDR3 DNA reads TGTGCCAGCAGGGGACAGGGAGTCTACGTGCAGTACTTC.

This clonotype appeared many times. This chain connects TRBV11-3 to TRBJ2-5; D remains unclear. CDR3 size: 13 residues. Germline V lookup: CDR1 SGHNT, CDR2 YENEEA. V was shortened by 5 bases and J by 2 bases, with 9 bases between the two germline ends. CDR3 bases: TGTGCCAGCAGCCAAAACGGACAAGAGACCCAGTACTTC. This translates into CASSQNGQETQYF.

This clonotype appeared many times. The gene calls are TRBV6-5 and TRBJ1-2; 7 nucleotides match TRBD1. V gave up 4 bases and J gave up 6 bases; unmatched junction bases: 5. Germline CDR1 is MNHEY and CDR2 is SVGAGI. The CDR3 totals 13 residues. In DNA form, the CDR3 reads TGTGCCAGCAGTTCCCAGGGGGATCATGGCTACACCTTC. Amino acids: CASSSQGDHGYTF.

In its sample, this clonotype was seen many times. The chain links TRBV19 to TRBJ2-7; 10 bases line up with TRBD2. The CDR3 sequence is 13 residues long. Germline V lookup: CDR1 LNHDA, CDR2 SQIVND (reference sequence). V was clipped by 6 bases and J by 6 bases; unmatched bases: 5. The CDR3 sequence: CASRLSSGSEQYF. The CDR3 DNA reads as TGTGCCAGTAGGCTTTCTAGCGGGAGCGAGCAGTACTTC.

This clonotype was recorded at least ten times. This sequence joins TRBV6-5 and TRBJ1-2; TRBD1 agrees at 9 bases. V shed 0 bases and J 7 bases; nucleotides not matched to a gene: 3. This CDR3 contains 14 residues. Germline values: CDR1 MNHEY, CDR2 SVGAGI. The CDR3 reads CASSYSNRGLGYTF. CDR3 coding DNA: TGTGCCAGCAGTTACTCCAACAGGGGGCTTGGCTACACCTTC.

This clonotype was counted at least ten times. The chain links TRBV30 to TRBJ1-5, with D possibly TRBD1 on 5 matching bases. Trimming removed 1 base from V and 6 bases from J, with 16 bases in between. This CDR3 region has 15 residues. Germline values: CDR1 GTSNPN, CDR2 SVGIG (reference sequence). The CDR3 spells CAWSAIGANSQPQHF. The CDR3 coding sequence is TGTGCCTGGAGTGCCATTGGGGCAAATAGTCAGCCCCAGCATTTT.

This chain uses TRBV12-3 or TRBV12-4 with TRBJ2-2; TRBD1 might be the D (5 bases). The CDR3 runs 15 residues. The V and J ends lost 3 bases and 0 bases respectively, with 8 bases between them. The CDR3 DNA reads TGTGCCAGCAGTTTCCAGGGTGCGAACACCGGGGAGCTGTTTTTT. It translates to CASSFQGANTGELFF.

This clonotype occurred a few times. This chain joins TRBV4-1 and TRBJ1-4; weak D call: TRBD1 (5 bases). V lost 1 base and J lost 7, with 13 bases in between. Germline V gene sequence: CDR1 MGHRA, CDR2 YSYEKL. This CDR3 is built from 15 residues. The CDR3 region is CASSQGRGVAEKLFF. The DNA for the CDR3 is TGCGCCAGCAGCCAAGGGAGGGGAGTAGCTGAAAAACTGTTTTTT.

This clonotype was counted ten times or more. This sequence joins TRBV25-1 and TRBJ1-2; TRBD1 agrees at 10 bases. After removal of 9 bases from V and 7 bases from J, the junction contained 8 bases not matched to a gene. The CDR3 has 13 amino acids. Germline V gene data show CDR1 as MGHDK and CDR2 as SYGVNS. CDR3 protein: CASGDRGDVGYTF. The CDR3 bases are TGTGCCAGTGGGGACAGGGGAGATGTTGGCTACACCTTC.